This T cell receptor (beta chain) comes out of a study of shared clonotypes between healthy human individuals. The CDR3 extends over 13 amino acids. The germline CDR1 and CDR2 sequences are MNHEY and SVGAGI. V gave up 5 bases and J gave up 0 bases, with 7 bases separating them. The table came from immunoSEQ multiplex PCR; TCRdb's copy has only in-frame clones and leaves some out. This table has about 510,000 clones, 90% to 96% appearing once. Concerning this clone: The antigen remains unidentified.

General study results and limits: Among donors, clonotype sharing was expected to be affected by sequencing depth. What rarefaction showed was incomplete sorted-subset sequencing despite large depth.

Source material: naive CD4+ T cells sorted from blood. The subset was: CD45RA+ positively selected. The chain couples TRBV6-5 to TRBJ1-1; D not certain. The receptor's source is a woman aged 30 to 39 in good health. The CDR3 is CASSRIMNTEAFF. The CDR3 bases are TGTGCCAGCAGTCGAATCATGAACACTGAAGCTTTCTTT.